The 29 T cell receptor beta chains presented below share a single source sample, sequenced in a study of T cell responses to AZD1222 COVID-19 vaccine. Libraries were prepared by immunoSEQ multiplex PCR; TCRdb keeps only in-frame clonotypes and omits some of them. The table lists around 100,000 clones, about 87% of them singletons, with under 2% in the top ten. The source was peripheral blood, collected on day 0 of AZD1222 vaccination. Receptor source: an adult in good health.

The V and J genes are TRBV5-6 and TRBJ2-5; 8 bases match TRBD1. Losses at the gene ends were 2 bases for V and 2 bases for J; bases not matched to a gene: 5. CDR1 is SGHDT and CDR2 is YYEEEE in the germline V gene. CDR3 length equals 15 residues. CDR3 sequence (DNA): TGTGCCAGCAGCTTAGGACAGGGAAAACAAGAGACCCAGTACTTC. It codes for CASSLGQGKQETQYF.

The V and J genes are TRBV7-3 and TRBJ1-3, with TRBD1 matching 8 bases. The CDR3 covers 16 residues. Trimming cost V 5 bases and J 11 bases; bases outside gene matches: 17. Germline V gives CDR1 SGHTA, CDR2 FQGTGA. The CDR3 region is CASSANRGDAALAIYF. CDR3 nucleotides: TGTGCCAGCAGCGCAAACAGGGGGGACGCCGCTCTCGCCATATATTTT.

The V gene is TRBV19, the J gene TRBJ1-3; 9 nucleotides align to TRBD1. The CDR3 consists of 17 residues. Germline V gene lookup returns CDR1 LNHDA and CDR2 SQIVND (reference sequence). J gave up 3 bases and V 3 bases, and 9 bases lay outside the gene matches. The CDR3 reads CASSIPAQGADGNTIYF. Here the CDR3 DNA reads TGTGCCAGTAGTATCCCGGCACAGGGGGCGGATGGAAACACCATATATTTT.

The CDR3 region has the DNA TGTGCCAGCAGATGGACTAGCGGGGAAGAGACCCAGTACTTC. Translating gives CASRWTSGEETQYF. The chain recombines TRBV2 with TRBJ2-5, with 12 positions matching TRBD2. Germline CDR1 SNHLY, CDR2 FYNNEI. There are 14 residues in the CDR3. Unmatched junction bases numbered 2, after V lost 6 bases and J lost 3 bases.

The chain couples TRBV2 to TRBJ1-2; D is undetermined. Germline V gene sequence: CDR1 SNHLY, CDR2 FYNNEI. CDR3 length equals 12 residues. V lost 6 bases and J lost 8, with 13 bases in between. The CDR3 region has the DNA TGTGCCAGCAGCGGGGTTCGACTCGGCTACACCTTC. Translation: CASSGVRLGYTF.

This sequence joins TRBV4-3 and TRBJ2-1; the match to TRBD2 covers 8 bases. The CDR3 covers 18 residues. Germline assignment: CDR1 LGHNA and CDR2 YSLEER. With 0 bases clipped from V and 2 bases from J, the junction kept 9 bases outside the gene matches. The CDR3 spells CASSQDGVAGPPYNEQFF. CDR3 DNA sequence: TGCGCCAGCAGCCAAGATGGCGTAGCGGGGCCGCCCTACAATGAGCAGTTCTTC.

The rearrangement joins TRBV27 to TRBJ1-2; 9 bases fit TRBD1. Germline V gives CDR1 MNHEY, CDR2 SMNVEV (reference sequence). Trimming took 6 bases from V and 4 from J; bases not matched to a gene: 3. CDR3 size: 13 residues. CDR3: CASRGTGPYGYTF. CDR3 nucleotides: TGTGCCAGCAGGGGGACAGGGCCCTATGGCTACACCTTC.

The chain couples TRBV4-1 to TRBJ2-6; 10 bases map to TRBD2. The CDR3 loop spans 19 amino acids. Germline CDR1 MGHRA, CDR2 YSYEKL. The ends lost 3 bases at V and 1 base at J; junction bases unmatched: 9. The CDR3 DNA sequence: TGCGCCAGCAGCCAGATCGGACTAGCGGACATTTCTGGGGCCAACGTCCTGACTTTC. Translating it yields CASSQIGLADISGANVLTF.

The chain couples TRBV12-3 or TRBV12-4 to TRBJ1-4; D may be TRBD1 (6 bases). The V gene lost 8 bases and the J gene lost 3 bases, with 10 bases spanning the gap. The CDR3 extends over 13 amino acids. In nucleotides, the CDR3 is TGTGCCAGCTGGGGGGGCTCTAATGAAAAACTGTTTTTT. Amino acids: CASWGGSNEKLFF.

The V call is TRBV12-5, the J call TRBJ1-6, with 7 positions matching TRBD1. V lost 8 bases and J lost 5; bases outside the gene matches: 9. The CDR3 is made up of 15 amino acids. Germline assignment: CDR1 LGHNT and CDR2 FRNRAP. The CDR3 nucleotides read TGTGCTAGTAAGACAGGGCCTCTCGATAATTCACCCCTCCACTTT. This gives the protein CASKTGPLDNSPLHF.

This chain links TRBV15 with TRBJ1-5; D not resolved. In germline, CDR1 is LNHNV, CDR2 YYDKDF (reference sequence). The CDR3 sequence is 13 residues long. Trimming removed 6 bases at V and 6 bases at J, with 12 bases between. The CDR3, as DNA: TGTGCCACCAGTTGGGAGGAACGTCAGCCCCAGCATTTT. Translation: CATSWEERQPQHF.

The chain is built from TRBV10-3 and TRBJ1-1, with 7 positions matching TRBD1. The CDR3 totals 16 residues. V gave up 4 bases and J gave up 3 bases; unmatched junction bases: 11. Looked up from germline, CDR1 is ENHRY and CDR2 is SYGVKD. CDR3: CAISGGGGVGDTEAFF. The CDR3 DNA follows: TGTGCCATCAGTGGGGGAGGGGGCGTAGGTGACACTGAAGCTTTCTTT.

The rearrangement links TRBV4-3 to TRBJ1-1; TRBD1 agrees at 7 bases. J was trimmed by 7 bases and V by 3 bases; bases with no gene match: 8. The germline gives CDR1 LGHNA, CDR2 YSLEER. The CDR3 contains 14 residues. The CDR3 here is CASSQDRTQIEAFF. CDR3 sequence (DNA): TGCGCCAGCAGCCAGGACAGGACCCAAATTGAAGCTTTCTTT.

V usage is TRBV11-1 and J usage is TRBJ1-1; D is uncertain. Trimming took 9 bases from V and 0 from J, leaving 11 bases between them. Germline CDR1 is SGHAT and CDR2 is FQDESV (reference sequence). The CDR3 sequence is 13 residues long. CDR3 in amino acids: CASRLELNTEAFF. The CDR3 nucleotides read TGTGCCAGTCGCTTGGAACTGAACACTGAAGCTTTCTTT.

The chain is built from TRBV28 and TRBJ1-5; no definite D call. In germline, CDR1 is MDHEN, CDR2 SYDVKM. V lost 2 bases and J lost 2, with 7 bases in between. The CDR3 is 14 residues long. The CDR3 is CASSLDERNQPQHF. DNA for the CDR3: TGTGCCAGCAGTTTAGACGAGCGCAATCAGCCCCAGCATTTT.

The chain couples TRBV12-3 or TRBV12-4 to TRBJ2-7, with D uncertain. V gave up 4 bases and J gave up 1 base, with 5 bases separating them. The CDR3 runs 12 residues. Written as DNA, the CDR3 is TGTGCCAGCAGTTCACAGTCCTACGAGCAGTACTTC. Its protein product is CASSSQSYEQYF.

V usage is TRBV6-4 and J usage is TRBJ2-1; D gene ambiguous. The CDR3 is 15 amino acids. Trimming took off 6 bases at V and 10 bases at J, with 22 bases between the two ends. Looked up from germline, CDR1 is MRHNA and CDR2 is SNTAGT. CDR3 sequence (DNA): TGTGCCAGCAGCCTCGACTTCTCCCCCGACGCCGAGCAGTTCTTC. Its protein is CASSLDFSPDAEQFF.

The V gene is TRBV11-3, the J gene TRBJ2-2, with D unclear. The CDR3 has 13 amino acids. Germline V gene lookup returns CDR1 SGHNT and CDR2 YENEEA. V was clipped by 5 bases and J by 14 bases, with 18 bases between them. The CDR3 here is CASSPTMGLRLFF. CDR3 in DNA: TGTGCCAGCAGCCCGACGATGGGTTTGCGCCTGTTTTTT.

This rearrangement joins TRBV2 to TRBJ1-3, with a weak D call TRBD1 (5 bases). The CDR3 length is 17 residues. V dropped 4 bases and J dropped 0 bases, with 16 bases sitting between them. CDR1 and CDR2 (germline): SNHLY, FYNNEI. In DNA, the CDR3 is TGTGCCAGCAGTGTCCAGGGTCCTCCCCACTCTGGAAACACCATATATTTT. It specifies CASSVQGPPHSGNTIYF.

Here the CDR3 reads CASSYLVKNTGELFF. The CDR3 region has the DNA TGTGCCAGCAGTTATTTAGTCAAGAACACCGGGGAGCTGTTTTTT. The chain combines TRBV6-2 or TRBV6-3 with TRBJ2-2; D unresolved. Germline CDR1 and CDR2: MNHEY and SVGEGT. The ends were cut back, 3 bases at V and 1 base at J, with 9 bases in the middle. The CDR3 has 15 amino acids.

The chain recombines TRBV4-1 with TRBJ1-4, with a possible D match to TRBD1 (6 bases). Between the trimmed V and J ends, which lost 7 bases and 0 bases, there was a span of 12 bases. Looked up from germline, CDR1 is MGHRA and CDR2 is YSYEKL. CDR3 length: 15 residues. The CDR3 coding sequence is TGCGCCAGCAAAGGACAGTTTGCAACTAATGAAAAACTGTTTTTT. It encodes CASKGQFATNEKLFF.

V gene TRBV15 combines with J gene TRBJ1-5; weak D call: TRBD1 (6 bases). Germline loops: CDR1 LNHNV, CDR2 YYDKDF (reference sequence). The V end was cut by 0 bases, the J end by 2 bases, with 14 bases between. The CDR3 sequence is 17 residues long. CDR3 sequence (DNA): TGTGCCACCAGCAGAGAGAGGGGGTTTGGACGCAATCAGCCCCAGCATTTT. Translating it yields CATSRERGFGRNQPQHF.

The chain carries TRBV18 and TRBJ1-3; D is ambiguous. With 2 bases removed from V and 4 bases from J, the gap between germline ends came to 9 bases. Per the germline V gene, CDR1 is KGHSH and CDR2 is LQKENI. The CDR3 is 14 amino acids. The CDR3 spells CASSPASAGNTIYF. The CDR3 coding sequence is TGTGCCAGCTCACCAGCCTCCGCGGGAAACACCATATATTTT.

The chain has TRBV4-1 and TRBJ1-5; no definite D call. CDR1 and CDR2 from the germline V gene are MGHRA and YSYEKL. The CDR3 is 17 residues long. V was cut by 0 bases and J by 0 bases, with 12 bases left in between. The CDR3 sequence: CASSQDVPENSNQPQHF. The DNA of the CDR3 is TGCGCCAGCAGCCAAGACGTTCCGGAGAATAGCAATCAGCCCCAGCATTTT.

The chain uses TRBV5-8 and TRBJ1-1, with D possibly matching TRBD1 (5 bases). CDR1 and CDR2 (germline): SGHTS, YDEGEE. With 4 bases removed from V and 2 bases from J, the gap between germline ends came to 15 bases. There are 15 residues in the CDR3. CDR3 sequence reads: CASSARDLSNTEAFF. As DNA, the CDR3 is TGTGCCAGCAGCGCGAGGGACTTGAGTAACACTGAAGCTTTCTTT.

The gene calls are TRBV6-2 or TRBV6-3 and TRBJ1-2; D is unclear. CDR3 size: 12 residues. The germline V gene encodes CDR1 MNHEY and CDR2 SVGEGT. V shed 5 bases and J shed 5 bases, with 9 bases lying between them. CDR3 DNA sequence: TGTGCCAGCAGTACGACCCGGTATGGCTACACCTTC. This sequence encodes CASSTTRYGYTF.

The DNA of the CDR3 is TGTGCCAGCAGCTTGGACGGTTATGGCTACACCTTC. It translates to CASSLDGYGYTF. The chain recombines TRBV5-6 with TRBJ1-2, with D unresolved. Germline assignment: CDR1 SGHDT and CDR2 YYEEEE. This CDR3 is 12 amino acids long. Trimming pared 0 bases from V and 5 bases from J, leaving 5 bases between.

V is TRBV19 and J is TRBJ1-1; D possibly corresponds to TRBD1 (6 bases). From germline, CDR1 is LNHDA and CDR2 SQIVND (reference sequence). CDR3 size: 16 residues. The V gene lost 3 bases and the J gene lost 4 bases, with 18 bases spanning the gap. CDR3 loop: CASSIISGRGLTEAFF. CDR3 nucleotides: TGTGCCAGTAGTATTATCAGCGGGCGGGGGCTCACTGAAGCTTTCTTT. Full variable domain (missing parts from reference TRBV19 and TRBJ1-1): DGGITQSPKYLFRKEGQNVTLSCEQNLNHDAMYWYRQDPGQGLRLIYYSQIVNDFQKGDIAEGYSVSREKKESFPLTVTSAQKNPTAFYLCASSIISGRGLTEAFFGQGTRLTVV.

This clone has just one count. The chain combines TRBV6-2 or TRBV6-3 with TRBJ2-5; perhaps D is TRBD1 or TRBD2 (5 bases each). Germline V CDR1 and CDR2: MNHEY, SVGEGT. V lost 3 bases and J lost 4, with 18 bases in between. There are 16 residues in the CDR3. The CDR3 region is CASSYGGRTFGETQYF. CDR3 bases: TGTGCCAGCAGTTATGGGGGACGTACCTTCGGAGAGACCCAGTACTTC.